Following are 17 T cell receptor beta chains from one sample sequenced in a study of monozygotic twins with inflammatory bowel disease. TCRdb reprocessed the 5' RACE reads and reports one entry per CDR3 protein, with no DNA. The specimen's table records around 210,000 distinct CDR3 sequences. The specimen was blood. The receptor source for this set is a human donor with ulcerative colitis or Crohn's disease, or a healthy co-twin of an affected twin (not recorded which).

The gene calls are TRBV12-3 or TRBV12-4 and TRBJ2-5; the D call of TRBD1 rests on TCRdb alone, since no DNA is present to check it. This CDR3 is 14 amino acids long. The CDR3 loop reads CASSLLTGRETQYF.

V gene TRBV5-1 combines with J gene TRBJ2-2; TCRdb outputs TRBD1, but without DNA this stays unchecked. CDR3 length equals 16 residues. Per germline, CDR1 SGHRS and CDR2 YFSETQ. CDR3 sequence: CASSRGDSANTGELFF.

V gene TRBV19 combines with J gene TRBJ1-5; no DNA is available, so the TRBD1 call from TCRdb remains unchecked. Germline V gene lookup returns CDR1 LNHDA and CDR2 SQIVND (reference sequence). This CDR3 has 16 residues. This CDR3 reads CASSKQETRLIQPQHF.

V is TRBV7-8 and J is TRBJ1-2. There are 13 residues in the CDR3. Germline CDR1 SGHVS, CDR2 FQNEAQ. CDR3 sequence reads: CASSSGLSYGYTF.

The CDR3 sequence is CASSPYREYNYGYTF. This rearrangement joins TRBV3-1 to TRBJ1-2; the D gene TCRdb calls, TRBD1, cannot be checked with no DNA. Per germline, CDR1 LGHDT and CDR2 YNNKEL (reference sequence). The CDR3 is 15 amino acids. Looking up the rest from reference TRBV3-1 and TRBJ1-2 gives the full variable domain: DTAVSQTPKYLVTQMGNDKSIKCEQNLGHDTMYWYKQDSKKFLKIMFSYNNKELIINETVPNRFSPKSPDKAHLNLHINSLELGDSAVYFCASSPYREYNYGYTFGSGTRLTVV.

The chain links TRBV20-1 to TRBJ1-4. The CDR3 covers 12 residues. Germline lookup yields CDR1 DFQATT and CDR2 SNEGSKA (reference sequence). This CDR3 is CSATDGDEKLFF.

The gene calls are TRBV7-9 and TRBJ1-1; lacking DNA, the TRBD1 call made by TCRdb goes unchecked. The CDR3 is 13 residues long. Germline assignment: CDR1 SEHNR and CDR2 FQNEAQ (reference sequence). The CDR3 sequence: CASSSRGLTEAFF.

V and J are TRBV20-1 and TRBJ1-5; with no DNA, the TCRdb D assignment of TRBD1 cannot be verified. This CDR3 spans 14 amino acids. Germline V lookup: CDR1 DFQATT, CDR2 SNEGSKA (reference sequence). The CDR3 here is CSAGQGASNQPQHF.

V is TRBV29-1 and J is TRBJ1-2; there is no DNA to check the TCRdb D call of TRBD1. CDR3 length: 12 residues. Germline V gene data show CDR1 as SQVTM and CDR2 as ANQGSEA. This CDR3 is CSVARGGYGYTF.

Its frequency marks this clonotype as medium-sized (0.01 to 0.1%). This chain joins TRBV29-1 and TRBJ2-7; TCRdb picks TRBD1, but there is no DNA to check that call. Germline values: CDR1 SQVTM, CDR2 ANQGSEA. The CDR3 is made up of 11 amino acids. The CDR3 is CSVDGGNEQYF.

The chain recombines TRBV24-1 with TRBJ2-1; TCRdb reports TRBD2, a call that lacks DNA to check it against. CDR1 is KGHDR, CDR2 SFDVKD, per germline. This CDR3 has 13 residues. CDR3 sequence reads: CATSASGDNEQFF.

The genes are TRBV7-9 and TRBJ2-7; TCRdb outputs TRBD1, but without DNA this stays unchecked. Germline CDR1 is SEHNR and CDR2 is FQNEAQ (reference sequence). CDR3 length: 12 residues. CDR3 amino acids: CASRDGGHEQYF.

The chain has TRBV14 and TRBJ1-1. In germline, CDR1 is SGHDN, CDR2 FVKESK. This CDR3 is built from 11 residues. The CDR3 region is CASSQYSEAFF.

The V gene is TRBV18, the J gene TRBJ2-1. The CDR3 covers 12 residues. CDR1 is KGHSH and CDR2 is LQKENI in the germline V gene. The CDR3 region is CASSANRAEQFF.

This chain connects TRBV7-9 to TRBJ1-1. CDR3 length: 14 residues. CDR1 and CDR2 from the germline V gene are SEHNR and FQNEAQ (reference sequence). CDR3 in amino acids: CASSLDEGPTEAFF.

The V gene is TRBV2, the J gene TRBJ2-7; TCRdb's assignment of TRBD1 cannot be checked, as there is no DNA. The length of the CDR3 is 13 residues. CDR1 SNHLY and CDR2 FYNNEI come from the germline V gene. This CDR3 reads CASSTGQGYEQYF.

This chain's CDR3 is CASSRGEAKNIQYF. The chain couples TRBV5-5 to TRBJ2-4; TCRdb selects TRBD1, and the lack of DNA leaves this call unchecked. Germline V gene sequence: CDR1 SGHKS, CDR2 YYEKEE (reference sequence). This CDR3 has 14 amino acids.